This T cell receptor beta chain was captured in a study of human T cells and chemical hapten exposure. Overall study context: Alopecia areata, totalis or universalis affected patients, mainly female.

This clonotype was seen ten or more times. The antigen is undetermined. TCRdb called the RACE reads again in MiXCR, with one record for every CDR3 protein. The sample contains approximately 80,000 distinct CDR3 sequences, 8% to 13% of which appear only once. Time point described: patch test 2, 6 weeks after DPC sensitization. Documented treatment: therapeutic diphenylcyclopropenone sensitization with weekly scalp DPC. CDR1 is MNHNS, CDR2 SASEGT, per germline. The CDR3 sequence is 14 residues long. Trimming at V came to 7 bases and at J to 8 bases, leaving 13 bases not matched to a gene. Overall study results and limits: DPC sensitization produced no change in TCRs with frequency above 1 in 1000.

The chain is built from TRBV6-1 and TRBJ1-2; 7 nucleotides match TRBD1. The input for sequencing was whole blood, taken in connection with sensitization to the hapten diphenylcyclopropenone (DPC). The TCR sequence derives from a woman between 45 and 65 years old with alopecia areata. Some clones in this sample may be carry-over from other donors' samples. The CDR3 loop reads CASTESGQATGYTF. CDR3 DNA: TGTGCCAGCACAGAGTCTGGACAGGCCACCGGCTACACCTTC.